The sequence of this T cell receptor beta chain was determined in a study of OX40 agonist ivuxolimab in advanced cancers. Produced via immunoSEQ multiplex PCR; TCRdb's table is partial and in-frame only. The table has tens of thousands of clones, more than 75% seen once; the top ten hold about 5.1%. Whole-study results and caveats: No determination was made of the antigen specificity of the expanded peripheral T cells.

This clone was detected once. Its specificity is not known. There are 15 residues in the CDR3. Germline V gene sequence: CDR1 MNHEY, CDR2 SMNVEV (reference sequence). V gave up 0 bases and J gave up 4 bases; unmatched junction bases: 3. The rearrangement links TRBV27 to TRBJ1-1; 9 bases are shared with TRBD1. The receptor was derived from an adult with an advanced solid tumor such as melanoma, head and neck, liver or kidney cancer. Sequenced here: CD4+ or CD8+ T cells sorted from blood, sampled in a trial of the OX40 agonist ivuxolimab. CDR3 in amino acids: CASSLSQGAATEAFF. The CDR3 DNA reads as TGTGCCAGCAGTTTATCACAGGGGGCGGCCACTGAAGCTTTCTTT.